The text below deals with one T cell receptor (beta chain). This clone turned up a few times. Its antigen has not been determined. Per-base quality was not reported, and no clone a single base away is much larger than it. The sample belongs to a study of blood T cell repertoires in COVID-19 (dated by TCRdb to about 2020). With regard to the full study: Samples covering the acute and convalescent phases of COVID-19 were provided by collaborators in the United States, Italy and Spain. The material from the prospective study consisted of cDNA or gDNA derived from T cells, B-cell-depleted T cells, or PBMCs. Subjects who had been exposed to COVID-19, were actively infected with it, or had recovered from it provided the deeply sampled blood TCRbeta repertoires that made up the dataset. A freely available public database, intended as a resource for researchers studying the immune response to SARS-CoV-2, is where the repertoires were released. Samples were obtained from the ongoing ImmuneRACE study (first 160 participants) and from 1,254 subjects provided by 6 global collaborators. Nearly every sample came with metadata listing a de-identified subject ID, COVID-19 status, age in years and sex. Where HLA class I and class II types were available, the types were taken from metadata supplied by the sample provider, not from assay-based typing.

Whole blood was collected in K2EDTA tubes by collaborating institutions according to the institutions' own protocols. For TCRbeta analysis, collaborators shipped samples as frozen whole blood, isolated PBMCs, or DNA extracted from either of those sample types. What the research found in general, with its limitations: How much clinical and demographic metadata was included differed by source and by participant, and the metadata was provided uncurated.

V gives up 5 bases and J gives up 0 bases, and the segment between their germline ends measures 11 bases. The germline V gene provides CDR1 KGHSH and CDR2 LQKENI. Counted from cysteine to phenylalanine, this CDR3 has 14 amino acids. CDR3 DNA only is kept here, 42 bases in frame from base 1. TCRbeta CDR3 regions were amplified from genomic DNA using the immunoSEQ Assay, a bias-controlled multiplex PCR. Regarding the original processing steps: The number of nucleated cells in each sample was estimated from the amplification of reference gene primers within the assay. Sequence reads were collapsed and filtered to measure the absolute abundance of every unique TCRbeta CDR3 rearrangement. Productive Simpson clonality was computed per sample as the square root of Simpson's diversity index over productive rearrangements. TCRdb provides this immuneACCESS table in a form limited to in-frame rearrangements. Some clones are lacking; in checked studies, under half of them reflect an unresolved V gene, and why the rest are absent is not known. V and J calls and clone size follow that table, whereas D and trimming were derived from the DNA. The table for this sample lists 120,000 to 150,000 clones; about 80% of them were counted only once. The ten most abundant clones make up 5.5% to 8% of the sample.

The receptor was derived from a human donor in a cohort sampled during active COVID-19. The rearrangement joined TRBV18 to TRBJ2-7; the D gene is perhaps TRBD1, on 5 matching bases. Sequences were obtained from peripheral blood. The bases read TGTGCCAGCTCAGAAGTAGGGGACTCCTACGAGCAGTACTTC. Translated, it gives CASSEVGDSYEQYF.